This T cell receptor (beta chain) was recovered during a study of identical twins. Notes on the study in general: With beta out-of-frame sequences, excess sharing by twins was weaker. Analyses of zero insertions could, in part, be confounded by invariant MAIT and iNKT cells.

Points on this clonotype: Its target is unknown.

V was pared by 3 bases and J by 1 base, with 13 bases between. CDR3 size: 16 residues. Everyone who gave samples was a healthy Caucasian. TCRdb redid the calling of the 5' RACE reads with MiXCR, one entry per CDR3 protein. The sample has roughly 720,000 distinct CDR3 sequences, 15% to 20% seen once. The sample was also reused in another study, on T cells expressing NK-cell markers. That report notes: Seven donors tested HCMV-seropositive and one tested seronegative among the eight sequenced.

Sequencing used PBMCs. The genes are TRBV12-3 or TRBV12-4 and TRBJ2-1, with a possible D match to TRBD2 (6 bases). This sequence was found in a woman younger than 35 in good health. CDR3 amino acids: CASSFYAGTSYNEQFF. CDR3 sequence (DNA): TGTGCCAGCAGTTTTTACGCCGGGACTTCCTACAATGAGCAGTTCTTC.